This entry lists 4 T cell receptor beta chains sequenced from one sample in a study of blood T cell repertoires in COVID-19. Sequencing was performed with immunoSEQ multiplex PCR; in TCRdb, only in-frame clones are kept and a portion is missing. The table lists roughly 200,000 clones, roughly nine tenths of them singletons. Sequencing was carried out using peripheral blood. These receptors all come from a man in his fifties or sixties with active or convalescent COVID-19.

The V and J genes are TRBV18 and TRBJ1-1, with D perhaps TRBD1 (5 bases). V lost 6 bases to trimming and J lost 2 bases, with 16 bases between them. Per germline, CDR1 KGHSH and CDR2 LQKENI. This CDR3 is built from 15 residues. As DNA, the CDR3 is TGTGCCAGCTCTCTTACACGGACATACAACACTGAAGCTTTCTTT. Residues: CASSLTRTYNTEAFF.

This chain connects TRBV12-3 or TRBV12-4 to TRBJ2-3; a possible D gene is TRBD2 (7 bases). The CDR3 has 12 amino acids. V was pared by 8 bases and J by 5 bases, with 11 bases between. CDR3 sequence (DNA): TGTGCCAGCGGGGGGGGCAGAGATACGCAGTATTTT. It encodes CASGGGRDTQYF.

In DNA, the CDR3 is TGTGCCAGCAGTTTAGCGGGGGGGTATGGCTACACCTTC. Translating gives CASSLAGGYGYTF. The J gene is TRBJ1-2, the V gene TRBV27, with D possibly matching TRBD1 (5 bases). The CDR3 covers 13 residues. Trimming pared 2 bases from V and 5 bases from J, leaving 9 bases between. Germline assignment: CDR1 MNHEY and CDR2 SMNVEV (reference sequence).

The V gene is TRBV10-2, the J gene TRBJ1-5, with a possible D match to TRBD1 (5 bases). This CDR3 contains 14 residues. V dropped 8 bases and J dropped 5 bases, with 16 bases sitting between them. Germline V gives CDR1 WSHSY, CDR2 SAAADI. The DNA for the CDR3 is TGCGCCAGCGGGGGAGAGGGCGGGGATCAGCCCCAGCATTTT. Amino acid sequence: CASGGEGGDQPQHF.